One and the same sample provided the 28 T cell receptor beta chains below, sequenced in a study of OX40 agonist ivuxolimab in advanced cancers. Measured with immunoSEQ multiplex PCR; TCRdb has only the in-frame clones, and not every one. The sample carries 80,000 to 85,000 clones, 70% to 90% recorded once. The sequencing used CD4+ or CD8+ T cells sorted from blood, collected in a trial of the OX40 agonist ivuxolimab. The origin of the receptors is an adult with an advanced solid tumor such as melanoma, head and neck, liver or kidney cancer.

The chain employs TRBV9 and TRBJ2-5, with 8 bases lining up with TRBD2. J lost 5 bases, V lost 4 bases, and 7 bases had no gene match. The length of the CDR3 is 14 residues. Germline CDR1 is SGDLS and CDR2 is YYNGEE. The CDR3 DNA is TGTGCCAGCAGCCCCCGGGGGGGGTTTGAGACCCAGTACTTC. Protein: CASSPRGGFETQYF.

V is TRBV5-5 and J is TRBJ2-7, with 7 bases that match TRBD1. V shed 4 bases, J shed 2 bases, and the junction held 6 bases outside the gene matches. The CDR3 runs 14 residues. Germline-derived CDR1 and CDR2 are SGHKS and YYEKEE (reference sequence). In DNA, the CDR3 is TGTGCCAGCAGCAGGGGGACAGCTACCTACGAGCAGTACTTC. This gives the protein CASSRGTATYEQYF.

Worth noting for this clone: A read error may account for a junction end that differs from germline. The rearrangement joins TRBV7-6 to TRBJ2-7; 11 positions match TRBD2. The length of the CDR3 is 14 residues. CDR1 and CDR2 (germline): SGHVS, FNYEAQ. For the CDR3, the DNA is TGTGCCAGCAGCTTAGACACTAGCGGGAGTGTCTTAGTTTTC. This gives the protein CASSLDTSGSVLVF.

The chain recombines TRBV7-6 with TRBJ1-4; D is perhaps TRBD1 (5 bases). CDR1 SGHVS and CDR2 FNYEAQ come from the germline V gene. The V gene lost 4 bases and the J gene lost 0 bases, with 12 bases spanning the gap. This CDR3 contains 16 residues. The CDR3 here is CASSYLGGTTNEKLFF. CDR3 nucleotide sequence: TGTGCCAGCAGCTACCTCGGGGGGACAACTAATGAAAAACTGTTTTTT.

The chain has TRBV5-5 and TRBJ2-3; D could derive from TRBD1 or TRBD2 (5 bases each). The CDR3 covers 11 residues. V was cut by 2 bases and J by 8 bases, with 6 bases left in between. In germline, CDR1 is SGHKS, CDR2 YYEKEE (reference sequence). The CDR3 loop reads CASSFGGTQYF. For the CDR3, the DNA is TGTGCCAGCAGCTTTGGGGGTACGCAGTATTTT. Variable domain in full (rest from reference TRBV5-5 and TRBJ2-3): DAGVTQSPTHLIKTRGQQVTLRCSPISGHKSVSWYQQVLGQGPQFIFQYYEKEERGRGNFPDRFSARQFPNYSSELNVNALLLGDSALYLCASSFGGTQYFGPGTRLTVL.

CDR3 sequence reads: CASSLKGGNQPQHF. The CDR3 DNA is TGTGCCAGCAGCTTAAAGGGAGGCAATCAGCCCCAGCATTTT. The chain is built from TRBV7-2 and TRBJ1-5; D is ambiguous. Looked up from germline, CDR1 is SGHTA and CDR2 is FQGNSA. Trimming removed 2 bases at V and 2 bases at J, with 7 bases between. This CDR3 is 14 amino acids long.

The chain carries TRBV9 and TRBJ2-1; the D gene is possibly TRBD2 (5 bases). V lost 2 bases, J lost 4 bases, and 13 bases lay in between. Looked up from germline, CDR1 is SGDLS and CDR2 is YYNGEE. The CDR3 runs to 15 residues. CDR3 sequence reads: CASSVGGPAYNEQFF. CDR3 coding DNA: TGTGCCAGCAGCGTGGGCGGGCCCGCTTACAATGAGCAGTTCTTC.

The rearrangement uses TRBV5-6 and TRBJ1-2, with D possibly matching TRBD1 (6 bases). The V gene lost 4 bases and the J gene lost 8 bases, with 21 bases spanning the gap. There are 15 residues in the CDR3. Germline-derived CDR1 and CDR2 are SGHDT and YYEEEE. This chain's CDR3 is CASSLRIQGRRGYTF. DNA for the CDR3: TGTGCCAGCAGCCTACGTATCCAGGGGCGAAGGGGCTACACCTTC.

V usage is TRBV5-1 and J usage is TRBJ2-7; 7 positions agree with TRBD1. V shed 2 bases, J shed 1 base, and the junction held 3 bases outside the gene matches. This CDR3 has 14 residues. Germline CDR1 SGHRS, CDR2 YFSETQ. The DNA of the CDR3 is TGCGCCAGCAGCTTACAGGGACAGTCCTACGAGCAGTACTTC. Amino acids: CASSLQGQSYEQYF. Full variable domain (missing parts from reference TRBV5-1 and TRBJ2-7): KAGVTQTPRYLIKTRGQQVTLSCSPISGHRSVSWYQQTPGQGLQFLFEYFSETQRNKGNFPGRFSGRQFSNSRSEMNVSTLELGDSALYLCASSLQGQSYEQYFGPGTRLTVT.

The chain couples TRBV5-1 to TRBJ1-6; TRBD1 matches 7 bases. The ends lost 2 bases at V and 5 bases at J; junction bases unmatched: 1. Germline values: CDR1 SGHRS, CDR2 YFSETQ. CDR3 length equals 14 residues. The CDR3 DNA reads TGCGCCAGCAGCTTCACAGGGGATAATTCACCCCTCCACTTT. Its translation is CASSFTGDNSPLHF.

V usage is TRBV9 and J usage is TRBJ2-2; 8 bases map to TRBD2. J gave up 3 bases and V 0 bases, and 10 bases lay outside the gene matches. The CDR3 is 18 amino acids. Germline values: CDR1 SGDLS, CDR2 YYNGEE. The CDR3 DNA reads TGTGCCAGCAGCGTAGAACCGAGCGGGAGTAAGTACACCGGGGAGCTGTTTTTT. This gives the protein CASSVEPSGSKYTGELFF.

The chain carries TRBV2 and TRBJ1-6; maybe TRBD1 (6 bases). This CDR3 contains 13 residues. The V end lost 11 bases, the J end lost 7 bases, and 15 bases lay between the germline ends. Germline V gene lookup returns CDR1 SNHLY and CDR2 FYNNEI. The CDR3 DNA reads as TGTGCCGCCACGCACAGGGTCAATTCACCCCTCCACTTT. This translates into CAATHRVNSPLHF.

This clone came up a few times. The V and J genes are TRBV7-2 and TRBJ2-2; D may be TRBD1 (5 bases). V lost 4 bases, J lost 12 bases, and 15 bases lay in between. Germline-derived CDR1 and CDR2 are SGHTA and FQGNSA. The CDR3 length is 13 residues. The CDR3 is CASSSLSTEKLFF. CDR3 DNA: TGTGCCAGCAGCTCCCTATCGACAGAGAAGCTGTTTTTT.

A single count supports this clone. This rearrangement joins TRBV9 to TRBJ2-7; weak D call: TRBD2 (6 bases). The V and J ends lost 3 bases and 3 bases respectively, with 16 bases between them. This CDR3 has 15 residues. Looked up from germline, CDR1 is SGDLS and CDR2 is YYNGEE. This CDR3 is CASSAGLRDLYEQYF. For the CDR3, the DNA is TGTGCCAGCAGCGCGGGACTCCGGGACCTCTACGAGCAGTACTTC. The variable domain in full, completed from reference TRBV9 and TRBJ2-7, reads DSGVTQTPKHLITATGQRVTLRCSPRSGDLSVYWYQQSLDQGLQFLIQYYNGEERAKGNILERFSAQQFPDLHSELNLSSLELGDSALYFCASSAGLRDLYEQYFGPGTRLTVT.

The chain is built from TRBV6-5 and TRBJ1-1, with D possibly matching TRBD1 (5 bases). Germline CDR1 reads MNHEY; CDR2 reads SVGAGI. CDR3 length: 15 amino acids. Trimming took off 2 bases at V and 5 bases at J, with 15 bases between the two ends. The chain's CDR3 is CASSYLEGIGTEAFF. CDR3 coding DNA: TGTGCCAGCAGTTACCTGGAGGGGATAGGGACTGAAGCTTTCTTT.

The J gene is TRBJ2-2, the V gene TRBV7-8; TRBD2 matches 11 bases. CDR1 is SGHVS and CDR2 is FQNEAQ in the germline V gene. The CDR3 spans 15 residues. V trimming: 4 bases; J trimming: 7 bases; junction bases outside the gene matches: 5. For the CDR3, the DNA is TGTGCCAGCAGCTATCGGCTAGCGGGGGGCGGGGAGCTGTTTTTT. This encodes CASSYRLAGGGELFF.

V and J are TRBV5-1 and TRBJ2-3; D remains unclear. In germline, CDR1 is SGHRS, CDR2 YFSETQ. The CDR3 length is 14 residues. V lost 1 base, J lost 3 bases, and 9 bases lay in between. The CDR3 nucleotides are TGCGCCAGCAGCTTGAAACCGGGTACAGATACGCAGTATTTT. It yields the protein CASSLKPGTDTQYF.

The chain has TRBV29-1 and TRBJ1-5; TRBD1 matches 7 bases. V lost 4 bases, J lost 2 bases, and 2 bases stayed unmatched. Germline V gene data show CDR1 as SQVTM and CDR2 as ANQGSEA. This CDR3 region has 13 residues. The CDR3 here is CSVGQGGNQPQHF. The CDR3 coding sequence is TGCAGCGTTGGACAGGGAGGCAATCAGCCCCAGCATTTT.

This chain connects TRBV5-1 to TRBJ2-3; D is ambiguous. The CDR3 consists of 13 residues. Trimming shortened V by 0 bases and J by 5 bases, and 7 bases separated the two germline ends. Germline assignment: CDR1 SGHRS and CDR2 YFSETQ. CDR3 loop: CASSLEGIDTQYF. The CDR3, as DNA: TGCGCCAGCAGCTTGGAGGGAATAGATACGCAGTATTTT.

The chain joins TRBV2 to TRBJ2-5; perhaps TRBD1 as D (6 bases). The germline V gene encodes CDR1 SNHLY and CDR2 FYNNEI. CDR3 size: 16 residues. Trimming pared 4 bases from V and 0 bases from J, leaving 15 bases between. CDR3 coding DNA: TGTGCCAGCAGTGGACAGGACCACCTGTACCAAGAGACCCAGTACTTC. Its translation: CASSGQDHLYQETQYF.

The chain carries TRBV18 and TRBJ1-1; D gene unclear. There are 14 residues in the CDR3. Germline V gene sequence: CDR1 KGHSH, CDR2 LQKENI. V lost 10 bases and J lost 5, with 20 bases in between. The CDR3 bases are TGTGCCACCCGACAAGAACTAGGGAGGACTGAAGCTTTCTTT. Translated, it gives CATRQELGRTEAFF.

The chain recombines TRBV9 with TRBJ2-5; D gene unclear. The germline V gene has CDR1 SGDLS and CDR2 YYNGEE. The CDR3 length is 14 residues. V lost 0 bases to trimming and J lost 3 bases, with 9 bases between them. CDR3 DNA: TGTGCCAGCAGCGTAGGTCAGATCAAAGAGACCCAGTACTTC. Translation gives CASSVGQIKETQYF.

This clone is a singleton in its sample. The gene calls are TRBV7-2 and TRBJ2-1; D unresolved. The CDR3 is 15 residues long. Trimming removed 1 base from V and 4 bases from J, with 11 bases in between. From germline, CDR1 is SGHTA and CDR2 FQGNSA. The CDR3, as DNA: TGTGCCAGCAGCTTAGAGGGCCGGGCTTACAATGAGCAGTTCTTC. Protein: CASSLEGRAYNEQFF.

This clone appeared once. This sequence joins TRBV5-1 and TRBJ2-1; no reliable D call. Germline V gives CDR1 SGHRS, CDR2 YFSETQ. The CDR3 is made up of 13 amino acids. Trimming shortened V by 7 bases and J by 5 bases, and 13 bases separated the two germline ends. CDR3 in DNA: TGCGCCAGCCGAGTAGAAGTTCACAATGAGCAGTTCTTC. This translates into CASRVEVHNEQFF.

The gene calls are TRBV6-6 and TRBJ1-5; no clear D gene. CDR1 and CDR2 from the germline V gene are MNHNY and SVGAGI (reference sequence). Trimming removed 2 bases at V and 0 bases at J, with 2 bases between. This CDR3 is built from 13 residues. CDR3 sequence (DNA): TGTGCCAGCAGTTACGATAGCAATCAGCCCCAGCATTTT. It yields the protein CASSYDSNQPQHF.

The genes are TRBV7-3 and TRBJ2-2, with 8 nucleotides matching TRBD2. Losses at the gene ends were 5 bases for V and 3 bases for J; bases not matched to a gene: 11. This CDR3 comprises 17 residues. The germline V gene has CDR1 SGHTA and CDR2 FQGTGA. The CDR3, as DNA: TGTGCCAGCAGCCCCACCTTACGGGAGGGTTACACCGGGGAGCTGTTTTTT. Amino acids: CASSPTLREGYTGELFF.

The rearrangement uses TRBV19 and TRBJ1-1; D might be TRBD1 (5 bases). Germline CDR1 and CDR2: LNHDA and SQIVND (reference sequence). The CDR3 contains 11 residues. V was clipped by 11 bases and J by 11 bases, with 18 bases between them. The chain's CDR3 is CACRDRVYAFF. CDR3 nucleotides: TGTGCCTGCCGGGACCGCGTGTATGCTTTCTTT.

This clone was counted once. The chain employs TRBV6-1 and TRBJ1-5, with TRBD1 matching 7 bases. The CDR3 spans 13 residues. Losses at the gene ends were 6 bases for V and 6 bases for J; bases not matched to a gene: 5. Looked up from germline, CDR1 is MNHNS and CDR2 is SASEGT. The CDR3 DNA follows: TGTGCCAGCAGGGAACAGGGGACTCAGCCCCAGCATTTT. Translation: CASREQGTQPQHF.